This T cell receptor (beta chain) emerged from a study of T-cell reconstitution after alpha-beta-depleted transplantation in children. This clonotype was counted ten times or more. The library targeted TCRbeta and was prepared with unique molecular identifiers. TCRdb re-called the PCR reads with MiXCR, one entry per CDR3 protein. The sample holds roughly 170,000 distinct CDR3 sequences; around 6.8% are singletons and the top ten take roughly 3%. This sequence was found in a human donor who donated a stem cell graft to a child with Wiskott-Aldrich syndrome. The input for sequencing was PBMCs from the stem cell graft donor, taken from the stem cell graft.

This CDR3 reads CASSLSRANTDTQYF. In DNA form, the CDR3 reads TGTGCCAGCAGTTTAAGTAGGGCCAACACAGATACGCAGTATTTT. This rearrangement joins TRBV12-3 or TRBV12-4 to TRBJ2-3; unclear D gene. V lost 2 bases to trimming and J lost 2 bases, with 11 bases between them. The CDR3 has 15 amino acids.